This T cell receptor beta chain is from a study of blood T cells in healthy people across ages. This clonotype was seen a handful of times. Its antigen is as yet unknown. Through a sample-barcoded 5' primer and a J-beta primer mix, a second PCR was run for roughly 6 to 12 cycles. Tagging of each cDNA molecule was performed by a template-switch adaptor with 12 random nucleotides. TCRdb independently ran MiXCR on the 5' RACE reads; one entry per CDR3 protein. The repertoire holds about 670,000 distinct CDR3 sequences, with roughly 43% as singletons. CDR1 SEHNR and CDR2 FQNEAQ come from the germline V gene (reference sequence). The CDR3 runs to 14 residues. With 6 bases clipped from V and 8 bases from J, the junction kept 7 bases outside the gene matches. Study-wide results and limits: Roughly linear declines in TCR beta diversity per million T cells occurred with age.

Donors were systemically healthy Caucasian individuals from Russia aged roughly 6 to 90 years. Total RNA was isolated from each sample in quantities of at least 5 micrograms. The TCR sequence derives from a man older than 75 in good health. The sequenced material came from blood. This chain links TRBV7-9 with TRBJ1-4; 9 bases are shared with TRBD1. CDR3: CASSPGQGREKLFF. The DNA for the CDR3 is TGTGCCAGCAGTCCGGGACAGGGAAGGGAAAAACTGTTTTTT.